At least ten counts were recorded for the clone carrying this TCR beta chain. Antigen unknown. This CDR3 contains 14 residues. Looked up from germline, CDR1 is MGHRA and CDR2 is YSYEKL. Trimming removed 1 base at V and 7 bases at J, with 11 bases between. Blocking oligonucleotides added to a second nested PCR suppressed unpaired genes. Emulsion RT-PCR used about 4,500-280,000 T cells and C-region, Stepout, V-region primers. TCRdb analysed the emulsion pairing reads with MiXCR anew, one entry per CDR3 protein. The table records about 40,000 distinct CDR3 sequences, about 48% of them present only once. The expanded emulsion RT-PCR method captured paired alpha and beta chains from CD8+ T cells. This sample is drawn from a study of T cell repertoires in breast cancer. On the study more broadly: Breast cancer patients gave tumors, lymph nodes and blood; healthy donors gave blood.

Points from the study as a whole: Tumor-free sentinel nodes shared only about 2% of tumor TCRs; involved nodes shared about 7.7%.

The V call is TRBV4-1, the J call TRBJ1-5, with D unresolved. This sequence originates from a pool of human donors with breast cancer or a healthy control (not recorded which). Sequenced sample: CD8+ T cells. The CDR3 region is CASSQGTSRQPQHF. In DNA, the CDR3 is TGCGCCAGCAGCCAAGGAACGAGCAGACAGCCCCAGCATTTT.